Listed below are T cell receptor beta chains from one sample, sequenced in a study of human CD8 memory T cell subsets. From its re-call of the 5' RACE reads, TCRdb lists each CDR3 protein once, without DNA. In total, the table holds roughly 4,000 distinct CDR3 sequences. The sequencing sample was made of CD8+ T cells from PBMCs. All receptors come from a human donor in good health. The CDR3 runs from the conserved cysteine through the conserved F or W. Some rows have no size entry. The others give once, few or many, or a class for an expanded clone.

length: 15; size: NA; J: TRBJ2-2; V: TRBV4-2; CDR3: CASSQAGRDTGELFF
length: 15; size: NA; J: TRBJ2-7; V: TRBV7-6; CDR3: CASSSTSGGVYEQYF
length: 15; size: NA; J: TRBJ2-1; V: TRBV20-1; CDR3: CSARDPPNPIDEQFF
length: 13; size: NA; J: TRBJ2-3; V: TRBV29-1; CDR3: CSVEPRATDTQYF
length: 15; size: NA; J: TRBJ1-3; V: TRBV12-3/TRBV12-4; CDR3: CASSYPAGPGNTIYF
length: 13; size: NA; J: TRBJ2-7; V: TRBV12-3/TRBV12-4; CDR3: CASSFDSSYEQYF
length: 15; size: NA; J: TRBJ1-4; V: TRBV29-1; CDR3: CSVGPELGLGEKLFF
length: 14; size: NA; J: TRBJ2-2; V: TRBV9; CDR3: CASSVEVNTGELFF
length: 13; size: NA; J: TRBJ2-3; V: TRBV27; CDR3: CASSPAIPDTQYF
length: 14; size: NA; J: TRBJ2-1; V: TRBV20-1; CDR3: CSVGPGGRYNEQFF
length: 17; size: NA; J: TRBJ2-1; V: TRBV7-8; CDR3: CASSFRLAGGSYNEQFF
length: 11; size: NA; J: TRBJ2-7; V: TRBV12-3/TRBV12-4; CDR3: CASSQGLEQYF
length: 13; size: NA; J: TRBJ2-1; V: TRBV2; CDR3: CASSDGGWDEQFF
length: 16; size: medium-sized; J: TRBJ2-2; V: TRBV24-1; CDR3: CATSDSDRGDTGELFF
length: 16; size: NA; J: TRBJ2-1; V: TRBV15; CDR3: CATRTTAGGLVNEQFF
length: 13; size: NA; J: TRBJ1-1; V: TRBV20-1; CDR3: CSAAGVLNGEAFF
length: 14; size: NA; J: TRBJ2-7; V: TRBV12-3/TRBV12-4; CDR3: CASSVRVLSYEQYF
length: 14; size: NA; J: TRBJ2-7; V: TRBV27; CDR3: CASSLASAAYEQYF
length: 19; size: NA; J: TRBJ2-1; V: TRBV5-1; CDR3: CASTRLVPGPADRGYEQFF
length: 15; size: NA; J: TRBJ2-5; V: TRBV29-1; CDR3: CSVGARDRPQETQYF
length: 17; size: NA; J: TRBJ2-1; V: TRBV11-2; CDR3: CASSFSGGTGGLGEQFF
length: 15; size: medium-sized; J: TRBJ2-1; V: TRBV19; CDR3: CASNPWAGANNEQFF
length: 14; size: NA; J: TRBJ2-2; V: TRBV9; CDR3: CASAGGPYTGELFF
length: 12; size: NA; J: TRBJ2-7; V: TRBV15; CDR3: CATSSGRGIRYF
length: 15; size: NA; J: TRBJ2-7; V: TRBV9; CDR3: CASSVASGISYEQYF
length: 13; size: NA; J: TRBJ2-7; V: TRBV27; CDR3: CASSSEYSYEQYF
length: 16; size: NA; J: TRBJ2-1; V: TRBV10-1; CDR3: CASSESGTGGRNEQFF
length: 16; size: NA; J: TRBJ1-1; V: TRBV5-4; CDR3: CASSLEGLITDTEAFF
length: 12; size: NA; J: TRBJ2-7; V: TRBV3-1; CDR3: CASSAGVYEQYF
length: 17; size: NA; J: TRBJ2-2; V: TRBV3-1; CDR3: CASGGITEIHPTGELFF
length: 16; size: NA; J: TRBJ1-6; V: TRBV20-1; CDR3: CSARDLAGRGNSPLHF
length: 14; size: medium-sized; J: TRBJ2-5; V: TRBV11-2; CDR3: CASTPGLGEETQYF
length: 12; size: NA; J: TRBJ2-1; V: TRBV20-1; CDR3: CSARGPYNEQFF
length: 14; size: medium-sized; J: TRBJ2-1; V: TRBV2; CDR3: CATLGGGSYNEQFF
length: 16; size: NA; J: TRBJ2-1; V: TRBV20-1; CDR3: CSARVPQTGVHNEQFF
length: 15; size: NA; J: TRBJ2-1; V: TRBV3-1; CDR3: CASSQVAGPYNEQFF
length: 13; size: NA; J: TRBJ2-1; V: TRBV7-9; CDR3: CASSPSRDHEQFF
length: 14; size: NA; J: TRBJ1-4; V: TRBV4-1; CDR3: CASSLRQGYEKLFF
length: 16; size: medium-sized; J: TRBJ2-5; V: TRBV7-9; CDR3: CASSSRLAESQETQYF
length: 16; size: medium-sized; J: TRBJ2-1; V: TRBV7-6; CDR3: CASSLYLGTDYNEQFF
length: 18; size: NA; J: TRBJ2-1; V: TRBV11-2; CDR3: CASSLALAEGLSYNEQFF
length: 15; size: NA; J: TRBJ2-1; V: TRBV6-5; CDR3: CASSYEGGGNYRQFF
length: 11; size: medium-sized; J: TRBJ1-1; V: TRBV4-2; CDR3: CASSQGSEAFF
length: 15; size: medium-sized; J: TRBJ2-1; V: TRBV24-1; CDR3: CATSDSVTHYNEQFF